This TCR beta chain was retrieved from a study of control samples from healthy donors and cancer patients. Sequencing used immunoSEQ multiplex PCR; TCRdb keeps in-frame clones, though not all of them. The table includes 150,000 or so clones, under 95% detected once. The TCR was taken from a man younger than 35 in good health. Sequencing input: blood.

The CDR3 is CASRPGTGSSYEQYF. The CDR3 DNA is TGTGCCAGCAGACCGGGAACGGGGAGCTCCTACGAGCAGTACTTC. The chain is built from TRBV28 and TRBJ2-7, with D possibly being TRBD2 (5 bases). With 6 bases removed from V and 0 bases from J, the gap between germline ends came to 15 bases. The germline gives CDR1 MDHEN, CDR2 SYDVKM. The CDR3 is 15 amino acids.